This T cell receptor (beta chain) comes out of a study of Ad26.COV2.S vaccination and SARS-CoV-2 variants (dated by TCRdb to about 2021). With regard to the full study: Donors in the vaccine arm were drawn from COV1001, a multicentre, randomized, double-blind, placebo-controlled phase I-IIa trial testing Ad26.COV2.S in healthy adults. Ad26.COV2.S was administered intramuscularly at a dose of 5x10^10 or 1x10^11 viral particles, either as one shot or as two shots given 56 days apart. Sequencing of the TCRbeta repertoire served to evaluate the specificity and breadth of SARS-CoV-2-reactive T cell receptors following Ad26.COV2.S vaccination. The TCR-sequenced set comprised about 32 samples: around 20 Ad26.COV2.S vaccine recipients, 5 placebo recipients and 8 SARS-CoV-2 convalescent individuals. Trial participants were randomized into five groups of five: low-dose or high-dose Ad26.COV2.S given once or twice, or placebo on both occasions. Investigators did not know the trial group allocation while performing experiments and assessing outcomes.

Measured from the cysteine to the phenylalanine, the CDR3 is 19 residues long. The CDR3 DNA has 57 bases and is translated from base 1. Trimming costs V 0 bases and J 8 bases, and their ends lie 26 bases apart. Reading the germline V gene (reference sequence) gives CDR1 MNHEY and CDR2 SMNVEV. In the case of this clone: It lacks a known antigen. There are no base qualities to consult, and no much larger clone falls within one base.

The paper's findings and limits, for the study overall: Comparable non-spike TCR breadth was observed between vaccine and placebo recipients, consistent with only spike being contained in the vaccine. Comparing responses between vaccine doses or regimens was not something the study was powered to do. It was noted by the authors that total T cell responses may have been underestimated by the TCR breadth and depth analyses. Compared with placebo recipients, Ad26.COV2.S recipients showed higher spike-specific TCR breadth (P = 0.0014). After vaccination, spike-specific CD8+ and CD4+ T cell responses were reported to show substantial breadth.

TCRbeta CDR3 regions were sequenced with the immunoSEQ Assay. After extraction, genomic DNA underwent amplification by bias-controlled multiplex PCR, followed by high-throughput sequencing. The study's own analysis went as follows. Collapsing and filtering of sequences were performed to quantify the absolute abundance of each unique TCRbeta CDR3 region. Usable DNA was measured by amplifying reference genes present in all nucleated cells, and TCRbeta template counts were normalized to that usable DNA to estimate T cell fraction. Repertoire TCRs were annotated as SARS-CoV-2-specific when V gene, CDR3 amino acid sequence and J gene were exactly matched to a known reactive TCR set. MIRA supplied the reference SARS-CoV-2 TCR set, which was filtered for enrichment in COVID-19-positive ImmuneCODE repertoires so that public or cross-reactive TCRs were removed. Based on the MIRA antigens, annotated TCRs were further analysed at the level of specific ORF or position within ORF. Depth was the summed frequency of annotated unique rearrangements, while breadth was defined as annotated unique rearrangements over total unique productive rearrangements. TCR breadth was compared between groups using two-sided Wilcoxon rank-sum tests. Sourced from immuneACCESS, this table was stored by TCRdb with only in-frame sequences that have V and J called. A share of the clones is absent; for the studies checked, an unresolved V gene accounts for under half, and the remainder has no known explanation. V, J and clone size derive from that table, while D and trimming were established from the DNA sequence. The sample table lists about 350,000 clones, around 90% of them with a count of one. The top ten clones comprise 6.4% of the sample.

The sample's treatment or condition label, in plain terms: 15 to 20 received Ad26.COV2.S at low or high dose, single or two shots; several received placebo; per-sample allocation not given. Repertoires of vaccine and placebo recipients were sequenced from samples taken on day 63 after the first injection. In Cohort 1b, about two dozen adults aged 18-55 years were enrolled at a single site in Boston, USA, between 29 July and 7 August 2020. As a vaccine, Ad26.COV2.S was a replication-incompetent adenovirus type 26 vector that expressed a prefusion-stabilized SARS-CoV-2 spike protein derived from the original Wuhan strain.

Recombination connected TRBV27 to TRBJ2-1; the D segment cannot be called with confidence. This specimen consisted of peripheral blood, obtained in a trial of Ad26.COV2.S vaccine versus placebo. The TCR originated in a person aged 18-65 years who received the Ad26.COV2.S COVID-19 vaccine or a placebo. The CDR3 has the sequence CASSLSDFSRATYEDEQFF. Here is the DNA: TGTGCCAGCAGTTTATCGGATTTTTCCCGGGCAACTTATGAAGATGAGCAGTTCTTC.